Here is one TCR beta chain with its context. Produced via immunoSEQ multiplex PCR; TCRdb's table is partial and in-frame only. The sample yields 15,000 or so clones, around 82% seen once. CDR3 length: 15 amino acids. Germline CDR1 MNHEY, CDR2 SVGAGI. Deletions cut 0 bases from V and 5 bases from J, with 13 bases between. This entry is derived from a study of PD-1 blockade in mismatch repair-deficient tumors. J is TRBJ2-5 and V is TRBV6-5, with D maybe TRBD2 (6 bases). Sequences were derived from PBMCs, sampled 4 weeks after starting pembrolizumab. This receptor was obtained from an adult with mismatch repair-deficient cancer. The CDR3 spells CASSYSGNSGETQYF. The CDR3 bases are TGTGCCAGCAGTTACTCTGGGAACAGCGGGGAGACCCAGTACTTC.